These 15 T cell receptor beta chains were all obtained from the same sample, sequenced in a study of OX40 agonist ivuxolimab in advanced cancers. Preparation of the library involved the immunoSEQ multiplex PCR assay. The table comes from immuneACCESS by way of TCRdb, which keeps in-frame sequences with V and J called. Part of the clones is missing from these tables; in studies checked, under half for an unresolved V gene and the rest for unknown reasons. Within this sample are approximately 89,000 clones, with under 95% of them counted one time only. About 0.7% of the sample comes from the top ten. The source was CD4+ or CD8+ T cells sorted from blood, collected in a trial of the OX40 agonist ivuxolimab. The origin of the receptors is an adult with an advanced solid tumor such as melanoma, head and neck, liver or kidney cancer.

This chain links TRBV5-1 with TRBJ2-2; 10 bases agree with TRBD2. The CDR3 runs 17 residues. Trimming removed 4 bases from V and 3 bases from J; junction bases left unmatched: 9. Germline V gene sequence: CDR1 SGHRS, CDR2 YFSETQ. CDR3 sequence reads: CASSRVASGSYTGELFF. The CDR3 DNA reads TGCGCCAGCAGCCGGGTGGCTAGCGGGAGCTACACCGGGGAGCTGTTTTTT.

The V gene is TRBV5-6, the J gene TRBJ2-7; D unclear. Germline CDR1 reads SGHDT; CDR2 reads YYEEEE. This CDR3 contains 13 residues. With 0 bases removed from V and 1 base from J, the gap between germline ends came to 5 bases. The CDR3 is CASSLVDSYEQYF. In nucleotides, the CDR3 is TGTGCCAGCAGCTTGGTGGATTCCTACGAGCAGTACTTC.

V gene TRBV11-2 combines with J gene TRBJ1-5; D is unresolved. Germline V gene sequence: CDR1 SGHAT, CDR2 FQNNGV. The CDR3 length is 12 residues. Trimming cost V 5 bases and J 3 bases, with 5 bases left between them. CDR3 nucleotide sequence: TGTGCCAGCAGCCACTACAATCAGCCCCAGCATTTT. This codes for CASSHYNQPQHF.

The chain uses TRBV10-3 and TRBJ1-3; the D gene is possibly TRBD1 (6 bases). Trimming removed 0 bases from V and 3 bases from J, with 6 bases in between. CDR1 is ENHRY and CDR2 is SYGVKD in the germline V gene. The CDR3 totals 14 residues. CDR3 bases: TGTGCCATCAGTGAGTCAGGGGGTGGAAACACCATATATTTT. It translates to CAISESGGGNTIYF.

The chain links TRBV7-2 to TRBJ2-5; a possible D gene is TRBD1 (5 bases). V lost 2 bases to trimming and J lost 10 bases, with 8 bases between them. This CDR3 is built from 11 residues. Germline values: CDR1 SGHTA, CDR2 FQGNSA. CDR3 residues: CASSLQGNQYF. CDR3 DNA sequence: TGTGCCAGCAGCTTACAGGGAAACCAGTACTTC.

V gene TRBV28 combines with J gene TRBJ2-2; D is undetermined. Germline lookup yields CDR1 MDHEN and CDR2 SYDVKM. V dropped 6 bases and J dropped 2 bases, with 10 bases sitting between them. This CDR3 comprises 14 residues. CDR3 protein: CASSRPGNTGELFF. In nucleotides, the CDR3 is TGTGCCAGCAGCCGACCTGGAAACACCGGGGAGCTGTTTTTT.

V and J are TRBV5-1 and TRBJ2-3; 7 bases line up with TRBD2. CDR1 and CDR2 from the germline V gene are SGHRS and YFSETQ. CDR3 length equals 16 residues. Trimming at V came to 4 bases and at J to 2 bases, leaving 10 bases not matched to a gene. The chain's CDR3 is CASSPTGRGFTDTQYF. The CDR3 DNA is TGCGCCAGCAGCCCCACTGGGCGGGGGTTCACAGATACGCAGTATTTT.

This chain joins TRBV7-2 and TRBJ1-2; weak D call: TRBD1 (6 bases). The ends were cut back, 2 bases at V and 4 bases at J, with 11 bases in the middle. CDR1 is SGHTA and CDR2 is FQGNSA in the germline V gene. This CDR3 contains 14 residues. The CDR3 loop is CASSLPGTLYGYTF. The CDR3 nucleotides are TGTGCCAGCAGCTTACCCGGGACACTCTATGGCTACACCTTC.

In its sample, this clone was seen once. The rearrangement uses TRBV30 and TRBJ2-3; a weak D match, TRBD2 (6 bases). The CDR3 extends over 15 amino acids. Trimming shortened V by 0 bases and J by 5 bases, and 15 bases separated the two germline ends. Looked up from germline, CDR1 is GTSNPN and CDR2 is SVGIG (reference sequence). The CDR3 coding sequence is TGTGCCTGGAGTGTGGGGTGGGGGGTGCAAGATACGCAGTATTTT. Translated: CAWSVGWGVQDTQYF.

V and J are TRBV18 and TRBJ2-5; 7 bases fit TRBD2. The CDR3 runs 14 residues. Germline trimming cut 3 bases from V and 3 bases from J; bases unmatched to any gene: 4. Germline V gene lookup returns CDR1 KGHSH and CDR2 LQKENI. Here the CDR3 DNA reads TGTGCCAGCTCACCCCCGGGACTAAAAGAGACCCAGTACTTC. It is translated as CASSPPGLKETQYF.

In DNA, the CDR3 is TGTGCCAGCAGTTCTCGGACTCCGGGAGGCACAGATACGCAGTATTTT. It specifies CASSSRTPGGTDTQYF. The chain carries TRBV27 and TRBJ2-3; weak D call: TRBD2 (6 bases). The V gene lost 4 bases and the J gene lost 1 base, with 15 bases spanning the gap. CDR3 length equals 16 residues. Germline V gene sequence: CDR1 MNHEY, CDR2 SMNVEV (reference sequence).

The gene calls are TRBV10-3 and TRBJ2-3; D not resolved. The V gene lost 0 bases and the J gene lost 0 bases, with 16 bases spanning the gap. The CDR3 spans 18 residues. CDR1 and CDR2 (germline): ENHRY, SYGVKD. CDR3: CAISESAVMLGSTDTQYF. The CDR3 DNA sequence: TGTGCCATCAGTGAGTCGGCGGTGATGTTAGGGAGCACAGATACGCAGTATTTT.

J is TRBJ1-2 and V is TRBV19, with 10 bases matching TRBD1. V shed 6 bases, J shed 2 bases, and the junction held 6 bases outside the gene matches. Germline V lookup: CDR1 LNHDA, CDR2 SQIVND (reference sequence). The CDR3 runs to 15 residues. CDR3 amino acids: CASRSGTGENYGYTF. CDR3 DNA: TGTGCCAGTAGATCGGGGACAGGGGAAAACTATGGCTACACCTTC.

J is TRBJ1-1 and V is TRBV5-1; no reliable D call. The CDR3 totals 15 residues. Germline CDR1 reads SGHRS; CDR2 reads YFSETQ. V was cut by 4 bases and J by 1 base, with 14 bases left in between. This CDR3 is CASSLVAASNTEAFF. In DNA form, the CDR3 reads TGCGCCAGCAGCCTGGTGGCGGCCTCGAACACTGAAGCTTTCTTT. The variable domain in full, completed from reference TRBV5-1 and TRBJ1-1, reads KAGVTQTPRYLIKTRGQQVTLSCSPISGHRSVSWYQQTPGQGLQFLFEYFSETQRNKGNFPGRFSGRQFSNSRSEMNVSTLELGDSALYLCASSLVAASNTEAFFGQGTRLTVV.

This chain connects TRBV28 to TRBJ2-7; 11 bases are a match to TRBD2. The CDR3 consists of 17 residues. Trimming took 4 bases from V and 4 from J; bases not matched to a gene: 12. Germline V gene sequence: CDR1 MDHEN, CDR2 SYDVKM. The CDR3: CASSSPLTSGNIYEQYF. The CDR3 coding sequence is TGTGCCAGCAGTTCCCCCCTGACTAGCGGGAATATTTACGAGCAGTACTTC.